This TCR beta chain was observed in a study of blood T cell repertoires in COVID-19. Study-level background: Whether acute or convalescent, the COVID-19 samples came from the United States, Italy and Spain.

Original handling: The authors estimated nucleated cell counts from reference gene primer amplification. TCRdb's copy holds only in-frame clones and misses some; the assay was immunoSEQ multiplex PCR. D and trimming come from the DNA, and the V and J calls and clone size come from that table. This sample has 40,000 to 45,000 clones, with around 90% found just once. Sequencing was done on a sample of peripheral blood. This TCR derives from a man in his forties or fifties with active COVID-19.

CDR3 in DNA: TGTGCCAGCAGATTTAGCGGCCAAGAGACCCAGTACTTC. It specifies CASRFSGQETQYF. The chain combines TRBV3-1 (or the pseudogene TRBV3-2) with TRBJ2-5; possible D gene TRBD2, 6 bases. V gave up 6 bases and J gave up 1 base, with 9 bases separating them. The germline V gene encodes CDR1 LGHDT and CDR2 YNNKEL (reference sequence). The CDR3 is made up of 13 amino acids.